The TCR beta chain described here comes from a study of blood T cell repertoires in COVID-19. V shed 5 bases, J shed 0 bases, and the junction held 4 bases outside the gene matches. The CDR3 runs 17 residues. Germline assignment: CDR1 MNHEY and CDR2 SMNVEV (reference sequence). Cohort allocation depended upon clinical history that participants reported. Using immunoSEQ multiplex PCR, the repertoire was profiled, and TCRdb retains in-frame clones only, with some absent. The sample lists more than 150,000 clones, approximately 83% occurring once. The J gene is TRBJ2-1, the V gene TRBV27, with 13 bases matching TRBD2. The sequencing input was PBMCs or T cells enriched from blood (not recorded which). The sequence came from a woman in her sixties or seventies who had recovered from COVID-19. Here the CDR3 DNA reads TGTGCCAGCAGTGCCGGACTAGCGGGAGTCTCCTACAATGAGCAGTTCTTC. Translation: CASSAGLAGVSYNEQFF.